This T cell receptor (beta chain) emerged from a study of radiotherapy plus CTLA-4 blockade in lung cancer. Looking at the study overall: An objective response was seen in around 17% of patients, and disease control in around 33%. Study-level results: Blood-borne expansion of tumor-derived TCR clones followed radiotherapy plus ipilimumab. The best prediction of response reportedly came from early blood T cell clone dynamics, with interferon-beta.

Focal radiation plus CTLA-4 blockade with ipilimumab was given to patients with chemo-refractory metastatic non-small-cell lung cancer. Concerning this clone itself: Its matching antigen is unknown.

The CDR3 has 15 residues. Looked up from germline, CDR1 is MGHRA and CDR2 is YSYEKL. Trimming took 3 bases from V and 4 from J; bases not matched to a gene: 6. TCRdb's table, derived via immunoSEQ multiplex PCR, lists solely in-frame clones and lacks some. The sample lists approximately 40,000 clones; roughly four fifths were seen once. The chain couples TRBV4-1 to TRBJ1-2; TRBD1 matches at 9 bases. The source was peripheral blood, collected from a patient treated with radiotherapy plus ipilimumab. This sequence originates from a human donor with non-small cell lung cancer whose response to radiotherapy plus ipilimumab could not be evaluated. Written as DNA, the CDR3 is TGCGCCAGCAGCCAGAATACAGGGGGCGGCTATGGCTACACCTTC. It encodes CASSQNTGGGYGYTF.